A selection of T cell receptor beta chains follows, all from one sample in a study of identical twins. MiXCR, run by TCRdb on the 5' RACE reads, gives a single entry per CDR3 protein. The table includes approximately 260,000 distinct CDR3 sequences, 6.5% to 9.5% detected once. The same data also went into a second study, on yellow fever vaccine responses in identical twins.

Material for sequencing was CD8+ T cells sorted from blood. These receptors originate from a woman aged 18-29 years in good health. Both conserved end residues are part of each CDR3. D genes are given only for firm matches. Only some rows state a clone size, as once, few, many or a class for expanded clones.

>13|TRBJ2-1|few|TRBV9|NA
TGTGCCAGCAGCCCCGGGACAATCAATGAGCAGTTCTTC
CASSPGTINEQFF
>13|TRBJ2-1|NA|TRBV11-2|NA
TGTGCCAGCAATCCCTTGGTCAGCAATGGGCAGTTCTTC
CASNPLVSNGQFF
>15|TRBJ2-7|few|TRBV20-1|NA
TGCAGTGCTAGAGATACAAGCGGGACATTGTACGAGCAGTACTTC
CSARDTSGTLYEQYF
>12|TRBJ2-2|few|TRBV12-3/TRBV12-4|TRBD2
TGTGCCAGCAGCCGGGGGGGCGGGGAGCTGTTTTTT
CASSRGGGELFF
>11|TRBJ2-1|few|TRBV6-2/TRBV6-3|NA
TGTGCCAGCAGTTACGGCCAGGGGCAGTTCTTC
CASSYGQGQFF
>16|TRBJ2-5|NA|TRBV27|NA
TGTGCCAGCAGTTCCCCTGTTGGACGAGGGGAAGAGACCCAGTACTTC
CASSSPVGRGEETQYF
>15|TRBJ2-7|few|TRBV19|TRBD2
TGTGCCAGTAGTACTGCGGGAGGGCCTCGGTACGAGCAGTACTTC
CASSTAGGPRYEQYF
>13|TRBJ2-2|few|TRBV4-2|NA
TGTGCCAGCAGCCCCGAGATGGCCGGGGAGCTGTTTTTT
CASSPEMAGELFF
>16|TRBJ2-2|NA|TRBV7-2|TRBD1
TGTGCCAGCAGCTTAAGTTGGACAGGGGGCTTCGGGGAGCTGTTTTTT
CASSLSWTGGFGELFF
>15|TRBJ2-7|many|TRBV10-3|TRBD2
TGTGCCATCACCCGGACTAGCGGTAGCTCCTACGAGCAGTACTTC
CAITRTSGSSYEQYF
>14|TRBJ2-7|NA|TRBV4-1|NA
TGCGCCAGCAGCCAGGGGGGGGCGACCTACGAGCAGTACTTC
CASSQGGATYEQYF
>14|TRBJ2-1|few|TRBV5-1|NA
TGCGCCAGCAGCTCCCCGGACAGCTCCTATGAGCAGTTCTTC
CASSSPDSSYEQFF
>17|TRBJ2-1|NA|TRBV4-3|NA
TGCGCCAGCAGCCCTGGGACCAGTCCCAGCTCCTACAATGAGCAGTTCTTC
CASSPGTSPSSYNEQFF
>12|TRBJ1-2|many|TRBV7-9|NA
TGTGCCAGCAGCTTGCAGGGTTCTGGCTACACCTTC
CASSLQGSGYTF
>14|TRBJ2-7|many|TRBV9|TRBD2
TGTGCCAGCAGCGGGACTAGCGGGTCGGGGGAGCAGTACTTC
CASSGTSGSGEQYF
>13|TRBJ2-2|many|TRBV29-1|NA
TGCAGCGTTTCAGGGGCGAACACCGGGGAGCTGTTTTTT
CSVSGANTGELFF
>16|TRBJ2-1|NA|TRBV6-2/TRBV6-3|TRBD2
TGTGCCAGCAGTCTACTAGCGGAGGGGTCCTACAATGAGCAGTTCTTC
CASSLLAEGSYNEQFF
>10|TRBJ2-1|NA|TRBV7-9|NA
TGTGCCAGCAGCTTTGGGCCACAGTTCTTC
CASSFGPQFF
>11|TRBJ2-3|NA|TRBV5-6|NA
TGTGCCAGCAGCTCGGCAGATACGCAGTATTTT
CASSSADTQYF
>13|TRBJ2-7|NA|TRBV28|NA
TGTGCCACCTGGGGCAGGTCTACCTACGAGCAGTACTTC
CATWGRSTYEQYF
>18|TRBJ2-7|NA|TRBV11-1|TRBD2
TGTGCCAGCAGCGGACGGACTAGCGGGGAACTTAGCTCCTACGAGCAGTACTTC
CASSGRTSGELSSYEQYF
>16|TRBJ2-4|many|TRBV29-1|TRBD1
TGCAGCGCTAGCCCGGGACAGGATATAGCCAAAAACATTCAGTACTTC
CSASPGQDIAKNIQYF
>15|TRBJ2-2|few|TRBV27|TRBD1
TGTGCCAGCAGTTCGTGGACAGGGGACACCGGGGAGCTGTTTTTT
CASSSWTGDTGELFF
>14|TRBJ2-5|few|TRBV4-2|NA
TGTGCCAGCAGCCGAAGAGGACAGCAAGAGACCCAGTACTTC
CASSRRGQQETQYF
>16|TRBJ2-2|few|TRBV12-3/TRBV12-4|NA
TGTGCCAGCAGTTCCGCCGGGCCCCAGGGTACCGGGGAGCTGTTTTTT
CASSSAGPQGTGELFF
>14|TRBJ2-7|few|TRBV11-1|NA
TGTGCCAGCAGCTTAGCGGGAGCGGTCCACGAGCAGTACTTC
CASSLAGAVHEQYF
>13|TRBJ2-7|NA|TRBV30|NA
TGTGCCTGGGGGGACGGGAACTCCTACGAGCAGTACTTC
CAWGDGNSYEQYF
>16|TRBJ1-5|NA|TRBV5-6|NA
TGTGCCAGCAGCTTGGGGGCAGGGATGGGCAATCAGCCCCAGCATTTT
CASSLGAGMGNQPQHF
>15|TRBJ1-5|few|TRBV5-6|TRBD1
TGTGCCAGCAGCTTGGGCGCAGGGGGCAGTCAGCCCCAGCATTTT
CASSLGAGGSQPQHF
>15|TRBJ2-5|NA|TRBV6-5|NA
TGTGCCAGCAGTTACCCCTACAGGGAACGGGAGACCCAGTACTTC
CASSYPYRERETQYF
>12|TRBJ1-6|few|TRBV20-1|NA
TGCAGTGCTCCAAACATCAATTCACCCCTCCACTTT
CSAPNINSPLHF
>16|TRBJ2-3|few|TRBV7-9|TRBD1
TGTGCCAGCAGCCGATACGAGGACAGGGACACAGATACGCAGTATTTT
CASSRYEDRDTDTQYF
>15|TRBJ2-3|few|TRBV6-1|NA
TGTGCCAGCAGTCCGACCCGGGCCGGGTCAGATACGCAGTATTTT
CASSPTRAGSDTQYF
>15|TRBJ2-7|few|TRBV4-3|TRBD1
TGCGCCAGCAGCCAATGGACAGGGGGAGGATACGAGCAGTACTTC
CASSQWTGGGYEQYF
>17|TRBJ2-4|NA|TRBV28|TRBD2
TGTGCCAGCATAGGACTAGCGGGAGTAGGTGCCAAAAACATTCAGTACTTC
CASIGLAGVGAKNIQYF